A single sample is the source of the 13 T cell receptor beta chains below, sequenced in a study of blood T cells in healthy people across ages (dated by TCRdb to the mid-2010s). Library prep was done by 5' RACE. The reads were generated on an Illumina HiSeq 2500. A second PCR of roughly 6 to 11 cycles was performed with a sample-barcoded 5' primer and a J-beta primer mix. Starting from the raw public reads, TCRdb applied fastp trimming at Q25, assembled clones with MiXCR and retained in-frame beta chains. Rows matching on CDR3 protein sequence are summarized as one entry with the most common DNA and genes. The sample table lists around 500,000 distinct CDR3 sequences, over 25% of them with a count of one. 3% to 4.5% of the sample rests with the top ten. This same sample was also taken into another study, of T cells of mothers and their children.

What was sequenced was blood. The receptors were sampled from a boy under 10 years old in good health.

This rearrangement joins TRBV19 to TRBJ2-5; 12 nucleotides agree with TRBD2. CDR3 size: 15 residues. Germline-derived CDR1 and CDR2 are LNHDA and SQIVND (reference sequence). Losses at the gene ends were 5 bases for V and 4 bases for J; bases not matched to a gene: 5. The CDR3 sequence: CASSAGLAGTETQYF. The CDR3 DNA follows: TGTGCCAGTAGTGCGGGACTAGCGGGCACAGAGACCCAGTACTTC.

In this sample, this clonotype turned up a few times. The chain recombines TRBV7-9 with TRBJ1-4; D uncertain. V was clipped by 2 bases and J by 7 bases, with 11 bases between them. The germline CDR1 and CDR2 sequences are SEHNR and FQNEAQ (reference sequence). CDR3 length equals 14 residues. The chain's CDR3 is CASSLSRHPEKLFF. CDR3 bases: TGTGCCAGCAGCTTAAGCAGACACCCTGAAAAACTGTTTTTT. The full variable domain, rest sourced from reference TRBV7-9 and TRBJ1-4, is DTGVSQNPRHKITKRGQNVTFRCDPISEHNRLYWYRQTLGQGPEFLTYFQNEAQLEKSRLLSDRFSAERPKGSFSTLEIQRTEQGDSAMYLCASSLSRHPEKLFFGSGTQLSVL.

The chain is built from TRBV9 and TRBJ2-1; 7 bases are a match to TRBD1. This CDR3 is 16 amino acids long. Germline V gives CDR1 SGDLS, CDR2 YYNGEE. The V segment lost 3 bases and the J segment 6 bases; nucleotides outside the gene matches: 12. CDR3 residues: CASSAYAGTEFNEQFF. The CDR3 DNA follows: TGTGCCAGCAGCGCCTACGCCGGGACAGAGTTCAATGAGCAGTTCTTC.

The CDR3 DNA is TGCGCCAGCAGCCCCAGACAGGGGGCCGTCAACAATGAGCAGTTCTTC. Protein sequence: CASSPRQGAVNNEQFF. The chain joins TRBV5-1 to TRBJ2-1, with 10 bases aligning to TRBD1. Unmatched junction bases numbered 9, after V lost 4 bases and J lost 5 bases. CDR3 size: 16 residues. Germline-derived CDR1 and CDR2 are SGHRS and YFSETQ. Based on the CDR3 plus reference TRBV5-1 and TRBJ2-1, the full variable domain is KAGVTQTPRYLIKTRGQQVTLSCSPISGHRSVSWYQQTPGQGLQFLFEYFSETQRNKGNFPGRFSGRQFSNSRSEMNVSTLELGDSALYLCASSPRQGAVNNEQFFGPGTRLTVL.

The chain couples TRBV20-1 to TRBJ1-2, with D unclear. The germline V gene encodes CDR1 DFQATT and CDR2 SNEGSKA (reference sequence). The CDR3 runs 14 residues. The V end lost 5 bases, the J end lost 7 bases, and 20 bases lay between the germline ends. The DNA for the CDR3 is TGCAGTGCTCCTGGGCGTTTTACCCGGGGTGGCTACACCTTC. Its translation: CSAPGRFTRGGYTF.

This chain's CDR3 is CASSADRGHGYTF. The CDR3 DNA follows: TGTGCCAGCAGCGCGGACAGGGGGCACGGCTACACCTTC. The V and J genes are TRBV7-9 and TRBJ1-2; 11 bases match TRBD1. Germline CDR1 SEHNR, CDR2 FQNEAQ (reference sequence). V lost 5 bases, J lost 8 bases, and 4 bases stayed unmatched. This CDR3 is built from 13 residues.

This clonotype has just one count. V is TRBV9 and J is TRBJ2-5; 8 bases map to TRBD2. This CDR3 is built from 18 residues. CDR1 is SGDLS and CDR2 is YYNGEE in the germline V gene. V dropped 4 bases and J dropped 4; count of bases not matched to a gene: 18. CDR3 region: CASSPQGRSGRIRETQYF. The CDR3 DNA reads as TGTGCCAGCAGCCCCCAAGGGAGGAGCGGGAGAATCCGAGAGACCCAGTACTTC.

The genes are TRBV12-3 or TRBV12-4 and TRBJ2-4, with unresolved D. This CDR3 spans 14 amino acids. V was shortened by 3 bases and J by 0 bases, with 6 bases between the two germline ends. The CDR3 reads CASSFGPAKNIQYF. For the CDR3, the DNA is TGTGCCAGCAGTTTTGGTCCAGCCAAAAACATTCAGTACTTC.

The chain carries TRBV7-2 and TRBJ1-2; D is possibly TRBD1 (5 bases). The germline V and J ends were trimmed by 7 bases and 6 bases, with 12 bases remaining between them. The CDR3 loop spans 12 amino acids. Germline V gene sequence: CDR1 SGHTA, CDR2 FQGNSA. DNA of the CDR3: TGTGCCAGCACCCTTTGGGGGGATGGCTACACCTTC. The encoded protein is CASTLWGDGYTF.

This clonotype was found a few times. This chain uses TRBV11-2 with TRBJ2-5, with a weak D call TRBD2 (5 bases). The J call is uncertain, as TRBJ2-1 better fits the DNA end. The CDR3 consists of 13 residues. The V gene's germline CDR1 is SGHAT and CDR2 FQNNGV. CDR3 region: CASSLGAGSGQFF. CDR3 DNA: TGTGCCAGCAGCTTAGGTGCTGGCAGCGGGCAGTTCTTC.

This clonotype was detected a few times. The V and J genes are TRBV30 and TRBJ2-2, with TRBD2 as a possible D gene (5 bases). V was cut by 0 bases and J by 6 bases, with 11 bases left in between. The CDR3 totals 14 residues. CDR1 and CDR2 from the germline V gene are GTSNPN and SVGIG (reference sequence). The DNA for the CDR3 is TGTGCCTGGAGTGTGGCTAGCTTTCCCGGGGAGCTGTTTTTT. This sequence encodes CAWSVASFPGELFF. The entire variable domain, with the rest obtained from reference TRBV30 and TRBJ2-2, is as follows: SQTIHQWPATLVQPVGSPLSLECTVEGTSNPNLYWYRQAAGRGLQLLFYSVGIGQISSEVPQNLSASRPQDRQFILSSKKLLLSDSGFYLCAWSVASFPGELFFGEGSRLTVL.

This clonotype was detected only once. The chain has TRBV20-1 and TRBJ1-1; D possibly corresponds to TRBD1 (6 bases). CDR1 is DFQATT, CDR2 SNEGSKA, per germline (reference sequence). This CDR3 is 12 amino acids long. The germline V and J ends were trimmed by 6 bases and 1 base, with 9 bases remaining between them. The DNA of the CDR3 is TGCAGTGCAAACAGGGCGAACACTGAAGCTTTCTTT. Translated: CSANRANTEAFF.

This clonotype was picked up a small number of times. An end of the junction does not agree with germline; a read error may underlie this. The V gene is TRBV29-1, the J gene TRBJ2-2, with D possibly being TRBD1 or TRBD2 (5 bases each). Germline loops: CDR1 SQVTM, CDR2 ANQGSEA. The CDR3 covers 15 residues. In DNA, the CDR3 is TGCTGCGTTGAAGTTTGGCCAGGGAGCACCGGGGAGCTGTTTTTT. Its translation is CCVEVWPGSTGELFF.